These T cell receptor beta chains were read from a single sample in a study of blood T cell repertoires in COVID-19. Sequenced by immunoSEQ multiplex PCR; TCRdb stores in-frame clones only, minus some. The sample yields more than 300,000 clones, over 85% seen once. Sequencing was carried out using PBMCs or T cells enriched from blood (not recorded which). All receptors derive from a woman aged 25 to 39 who had recovered from COVID-19. CDR3s include the opening cysteine and the closing phenylalanine or tryptophan. The order of the fields is CDR3 protein, CDR3 DNA, clone size, D gene, V gene, J gene. The D gene is left open where the match is weak. Size tells how often a clone was seen (once, few, many) or the class of an expanded clone, and some rows leave it out.

CAWGTGGLNTGELFF	TGTGCCTGGGGGACAGGGGGCCTGAACACCGGGGAGCTGTTTTTT	.	TRBD1	TRBV30	TRBJ2-2
CASSSPSGAETTLGSGYEQYF	TGCGCCAGCAGCTCCCCTTCTGGAGCGGAGACCACATTAGGCTCAGGCTACGAGCAGTACTTC	.	.	TRBV5-1	TRBJ2-7
CASSSSGLAGDNEQYF	TGTGCCAGCAGCTCATCGGGACTAGCGGGAGACAACGAGCAGTACTTC	.	TRBD2	TRBV4-2	TRBJ2-7
CASSLSLGPEQYF	TGTGCCAGCAGTTTATCTCTGGGCCCGGAGCAGTACTTC	.	.	TRBV12-3/TRBV12-4	TRBJ2-7
CASSVVGGLETQYF	TGTGCCAGCAGCGTAGTAGGGGGCCTGGAGACCCAGTACTTC	.	TRBD1	TRBV9	TRBJ2-5
CASSLGTGGSVGYTF	TGCGCCAGCAGCCTCGGGACAGGGGGATCGGTAGGCTACACCTTC	.	TRBD1	TRBV5-1	TRBJ1-2
CASSEYGSQGLYGYTF	TGTGCCAGCAGTGAATATGGGTCACAGGGTCTGTATGGCTACACCTTC	.	.	TRBV25-1	TRBJ1-2
CASSLGGTPGTGELFF	TGTGCCAGCAGTTTAGGTGGGACTCCTGGCACCGGGGAGCTGTTTTTT	once	.	TRBV28	TRBJ2-2
CASSVYTGFSGNTIYF	TGTGCCAGCAGTGTATATACCGGGTTCTCTGGAAACACCATATATTTT	.	.	TRBV25-1	TRBJ1-3
CASSLAGAHGYTF	TGTGCCAGCAGTTTAGCAGGGGCCCATGGCTACACCTTC	.	.	TRBV28	TRBJ1-2
CASSSGTDYGYTF	TGTGCCAGCAGCTCCGGGACAGATTATGGCTACACCTTC	.	TRBD1	TRBV14	TRBJ1-2
CASRVTGGNSRSYNEQFF	TGTGCCAGCAGGGTGACAGGGGGCAACTCCCGCTCCTACAATGAGCAGTTCTTC	.	TRBD1	TRBV3-1/TRBV3-2	TRBJ2-1
CASSYVYSSGANVLTF	TGTGCCAGCAGTTACGTCTACAGCTCTGGGGCCAACGTCCTGACTTTC	.	.	TRBV6-2/TRBV6-3	TRBJ2-6
CASSPGPWEGDEQFF	TGTGCCAGCAGCCCGGGACCCTGGGAGGGGGATGAGCAGTTCTTC	once	.	TRBV7-2	TRBJ2-1
CASSGGLSSGNTIYF	TGCGCCAGCAGCGGGGGCCTGAGCTCTGGAAACACCATATATTTT	.	.	TRBV5-1	TRBJ1-3
CASSHAPGQGSNYGYTF	TGTGCCAGCAGCCATGCCCCCGGACAGGGGAGCAACTATGGCTACACCTTC	.	TRBD1	TRBV3-1/TRBV3-2	TRBJ1-2
CAWSVLAGAADTQYF	TGTGCCTGGAGTGTACTAGCGGGAGCGGCAGATACGCAGTATTTT	.	TRBD2	TRBV30	TRBJ2-3
CASSVRAWDNEQFF	TGTGCCAGCAGCGTCAGGGCATGGGACAATGAGCAGTTCTTC	.	.	TRBV9	TRBJ2-1
CASSETTGTEQYF	TGTGCCAGCAGTGAGACTACCGGGACAGAGCAGTACTTC	few	.	TRBV6-4	TRBJ2-7
CASSLTRDADTQYF	TGTGCCAGCAGCTTGACGCGGGATGCAGATACGCAGTATTTT	.	.	TRBV7-8	TRBJ2-3
CASSIVRDRGPEAFF	TGTGCCAGTAGTATTGTAAGGGACAGGGGGCCTGAAGCTTTCTTT	.	TRBD1	TRBV19	TRBJ1-1
CATSDHRASGGGDEQFF	TGTGCCACCAGTGATCATAGGGCTAGCGGGGGGGGCGATGAGCAGTTCTTC	.	TRBD2	TRBV24-1	TRBJ2-1
CASSYLREGPYEQYF	TGTGCCAGCAGTTACTTGCGGGAGGGCCCCTACGAGCAGTACTTC	.	TRBD2	TRBV6-5	TRBJ2-7
CASSPPGTLGFNEQFF	TGTGCCAGCTCACCCCCCGGGACACTGGGGTTCAATGAGCAGTTCTTC	.	.	TRBV18	TRBJ2-1
CASSRSSYGYTF	TGTGCCAGCAGCCGTTCCAGTTATGGCTACACCTTC	.	.	TRBV5-6	TRBJ1-2
CASTTGSFNQPQHF	TGTGCCAGTACCACCGGGAGCTTTAATCAGCCCCAGCATTTT	few	.	TRBV19	TRBJ1-5
CASSYVRETQYF	TGTGCCAGCAGTTACGTCCGGGAGACCCAGTACTTC	.	.	TRBV6-2/TRBV6-3	TRBJ2-5
CASSYLTGLRQPQHF	TGTGCCAGCAGTTACCTCACAGGATTACGGCAGCCCCAGCATTTT	.	.	TRBV6-2/TRBV6-3	TRBJ1-5
CASSLVRAGYNEQFF	TGTGCCAGCAGCTTAGTTCGGGCGGGATACAATGAGCAGTTCTTC	.	.	TRBV11-2	TRBJ2-1
CASSTRQGYYEQYF	TGTGCCAGCAGTACCCGACAGGGTTACTACGAGCAGTACTTC	.	TRBD1	TRBV27	TRBJ2-7
CAGGAQRESTEAFF	TGTGCCGGTGGGGCCCAGCGTGAGAGCACTGAAGCTTTCTTT	.	.	TRBV6-5	TRBJ1-1
CASSSLANEQFF	TGTGCCAGCAGCTCCCTAGCGAATGAGCAGTTCTTC	once	.	TRBV12-3/TRBV12-4	TRBJ2-1
CASSSRGAWAETQYF	TGTGCCAGCAGTTCCCGGGGAGCTTGGGCGGAGACCCAGTACTTC	.	.	TRBV7-6	TRBJ2-5
CASSISVGGYEQYF	TGTGCCAGTAGTATCTCGGTTGGGGGGTACGAGCAGTACTTC	.	.	TRBV19	TRBJ2-7
CASSYDDRSSGNTIYF	TGTGCCAGTAGCTACGATGACAGGTCCTCTGGAAACACCATATATTTT	.	.	TRBV19	TRBJ1-3
CASSSPMDRAGGRTLHF	TGTGCCAGCAGCTCGCCTATGGACAGGGCCGGTGGAAGAACCCTCCACTTT	.	TRBD1	TRBV5-6	TRBJ1-6
CASRVAGLGYTF	TGTGCCAGCAGGGTGGCGGGTCTTGGCTACACCTTC	.	.	TRBV28	TRBJ1-2
CASSPFSNQPQHF	TGTGCCAGCAGCCCTTTTAGCAATCAGCCCCAGCATTTT	.	.	TRBV16	TRBJ1-5
CARETSGREETQYF	TGTGCCAGAGAGACTAGCGGGAGAGAAGAGACCCAGTACTTC	.	TRBD2	TRBV2	TRBJ2-5
CASSFRGQGAYEQYF	TGTGCCAGCAGCTTCAGGGGACAGGGGGCGTACGAGCAGTACTTC	once	TRBD1	TRBV5-6	TRBJ2-7